The subject of this entry is one T cell receptor (beta chain). No antigen is known for it. There are no base qualities to consult, and no much larger clone falls within one base. For CDR1 and CDR2, the germline V gene lists SNHLY and FYNNEI. The CDR3 contains 15 residues, cysteine and phenylalanine counted. The read is trimmed to its CDR3 DNA, 45 bases read in frame from base 1. Trimming costs V 6 bases and J 5 bases, and their ends lie 19 bases apart. This sample is part of a study of T-cell memory formation after mild COVID-19 (dated by TCRdb to the early 2020s). Notes on the research overall: Most TCR sequence clusters were specific to one of the two donors. Longitudinal TCRalpha and TCRbeta repertoire sequencing tracked T-cell clones expanding and contracting after mild COVID-19 in two donors. The cohort was made up of two young adult volunteers, one female and one male, who were previously healthy. General findings and caveats noted by the study authors: Clones that contracted from day 15 to 85 showed balanced CD4/CD8 phenotypes, whereas a second wave of clones that expanded from day 15 to 37 leaned towards CD4+. Only a couple of mild cases were covered in the study, and larger cohorts including severe cases with pre-infection samples were considered necessary. Some responding clones were detected in pre-infection memory, suggesting pre-existing cross-reactive memory T cells joined the SARS-CoV-2 response. The second-wave clones that peaked on day 37 were not confirmed to be SARS-CoV-2 specific. Contracting CD4+ clones turned up mainly in the CM and EM memory subsets, whereas EMRA was where CD8+ clones were enriched.

PBMCs were isolated by Ficoll-Paque density gradient centrifugation. Sequencing used an Illumina NovaSeq 6000. Using 5'RACE with constant-segment primers, TCRalpha and TCRbeta cDNA libraries were constructed, with sample barcodes and unique molecular identifiers added in the process. RNA was extracted from every sample with Trizol reagent. Libraries were amplified in two PCR steps, with a second sample barcode and Illumina TruSeq adapters added in the second step. Sequencing of libraries was performed on an Illumina NovaSeq with 2 x 150 bp paired-end reads. The study's processing was this. Demultiplexing of reads and collapsing into UMI-guided consensus sequences were performed with migec v1.2.7. Using mixcr v2.1.11, UMI consensuses were aligned to TRA and TRB V and J templates and then assembled into clonotypes. Expanded or contracted clonotypes were those called significant by both edgeR and NoisET, with noise models trained on biological replicates. For edgeR calls, a false discovery rate-adjusted p below 0.01 and a log2 fold-change threshold of 1 were applied. As an exploratory analysis of dynamics, max-normalized trajectories of the 1000 most abundant clonotypes were examined with PCA combined with hierarchical clustering. The CD4 or CD8 phenotype of responding clones was assigned using the separately sequenced CD4+ and CD8+ repertoires. The raw public data were reprocessed by TCRdb itself: fastp quality trimming at Q25, MiXCR clonotype calling, in-frame beta chains only. Under each unique CDR3 protein, matching rows form one entry showing the most common genes and DNA. The V and J calls, along with clone size, are taken from TCRdb and not from the paper's own processing. The sample profile shows hundreds of thousands of distinct CDR3 sequences; about a fifth of them were found once. Together, the top ten hold approximately 12% of the sample.

The sequenced sample consisted of PBMCs or a T cell subset sorted from them (not recorded which). The chain uses TRBV2 and TRBJ2-5; the D gene remains uncertain. This clonotype originated in an adult woman who had mild COVID-19 (a few samples of this study predate the infection). The sample titles of this study are shuffled in the database, so cell type and time point are left out; the donor was told from shared clones. The encoded CDR3 is CASRPVLGMRETQYF. At the DNA level, the sequence is TGTGCCAGCAGACCAGTCCTAGGGATGCGGGAGACCCAGTACTTC.